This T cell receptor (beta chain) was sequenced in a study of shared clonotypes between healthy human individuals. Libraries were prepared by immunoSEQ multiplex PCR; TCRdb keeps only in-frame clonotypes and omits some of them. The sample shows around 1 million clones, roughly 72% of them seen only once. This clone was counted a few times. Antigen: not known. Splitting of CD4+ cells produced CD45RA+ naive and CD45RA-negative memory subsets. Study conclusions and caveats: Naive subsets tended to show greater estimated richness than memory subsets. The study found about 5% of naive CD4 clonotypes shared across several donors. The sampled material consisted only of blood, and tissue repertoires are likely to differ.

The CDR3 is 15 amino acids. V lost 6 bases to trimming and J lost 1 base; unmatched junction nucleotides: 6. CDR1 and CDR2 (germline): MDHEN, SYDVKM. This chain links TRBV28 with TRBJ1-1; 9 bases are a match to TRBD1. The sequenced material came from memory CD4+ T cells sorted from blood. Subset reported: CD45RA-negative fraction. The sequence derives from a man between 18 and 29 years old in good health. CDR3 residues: CASRKAGQGNTEAFF. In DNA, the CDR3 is TGTGCCAGCAGAAAAGCGGGACAGGGGAACACTGAAGCTTTCTTT.